This entry is about one T cell receptor (beta chain). The antigen remains undetermined. Every patient had mismatch repair deficiency by PCR or immunohistochemistry. Three pembrolizumab responders had their TCRs sequenced. The V and J ends lost 4 bases and 9 bases respectively, with 19 bases between them. This CDR3 region has 14 residues. Germline values: CDR1 SGHRS, CDR2 YFSETQ. The data are from a study of PD-1 blockade in mismatch repair-deficient tumors. Study as a whole: All were previously treated, progressing patients with some twelve mismatch repair-deficient cancer types. Overall study results and limits: Rapid post-treatment expansion, then contraction, generally preceding radiologic response, marked tumor-resident clones.

Clones were read by immunoSEQ multiplex PCR, and TCRdb kept only the in-frame ones, dropping some. The sample lists some 120,000 clones, 65% to 80% occurring once. The source is an adult with mismatch repair-deficient cancer. The sequencing here drew on peripheral blood, taken just over 59 weeks after starting pembrolizumab. J is TRBJ2-5 and V is TRBV5-1; the D gene is possibly TRBD2 (8 bases). The CDR3 region has the DNA TGCGCCAGCAGCCCCGGACAGGCGGGGGGTGCCCAGTACTTC. Translated: CASSPGQAGGAQYF.